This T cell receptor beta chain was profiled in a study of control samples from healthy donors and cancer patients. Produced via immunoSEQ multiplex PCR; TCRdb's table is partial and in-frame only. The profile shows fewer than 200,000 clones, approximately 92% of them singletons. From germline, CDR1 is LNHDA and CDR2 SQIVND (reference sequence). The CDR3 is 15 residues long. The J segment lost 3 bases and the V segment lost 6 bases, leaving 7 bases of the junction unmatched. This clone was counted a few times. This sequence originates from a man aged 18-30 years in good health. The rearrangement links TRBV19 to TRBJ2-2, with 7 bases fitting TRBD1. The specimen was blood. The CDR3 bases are TGTGCCAGTAGCGATCCGGGACAGTACACCGGGGAGCTGTTTTTT. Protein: CASSDPGQYTGELFF.